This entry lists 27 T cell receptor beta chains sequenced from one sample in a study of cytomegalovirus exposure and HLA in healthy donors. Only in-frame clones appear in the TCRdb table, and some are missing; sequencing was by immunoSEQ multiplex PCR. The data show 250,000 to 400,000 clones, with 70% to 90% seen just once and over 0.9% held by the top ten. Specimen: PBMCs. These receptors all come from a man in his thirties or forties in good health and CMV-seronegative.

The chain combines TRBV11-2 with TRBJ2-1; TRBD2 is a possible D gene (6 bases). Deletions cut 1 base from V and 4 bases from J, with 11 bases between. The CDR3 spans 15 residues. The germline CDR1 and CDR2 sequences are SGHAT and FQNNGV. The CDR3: CASSLVQRVYNEQFF. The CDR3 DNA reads TGTGCCAGCAGCTTAGTGCAGCGGGTATACAATGAGCAGTTCTTC.

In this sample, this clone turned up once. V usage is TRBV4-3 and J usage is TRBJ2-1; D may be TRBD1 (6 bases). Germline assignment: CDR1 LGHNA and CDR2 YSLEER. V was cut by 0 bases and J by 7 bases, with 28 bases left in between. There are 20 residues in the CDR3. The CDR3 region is CASSQDLFKDRYTPANEQFF. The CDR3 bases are TGCGCCAGCAGCCAAGATCTATTTAAGGACAGATACACTCCCGCGAATGAGCAGTTCTTC.

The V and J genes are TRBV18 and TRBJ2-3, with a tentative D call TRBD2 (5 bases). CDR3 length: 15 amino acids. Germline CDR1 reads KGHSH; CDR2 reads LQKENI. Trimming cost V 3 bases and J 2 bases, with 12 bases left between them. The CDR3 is CASSPPGGPTDTQYF. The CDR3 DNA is TGTGCCAGCTCACCCCCCGGAGGACCCACAGATACGCAGTATTTT.

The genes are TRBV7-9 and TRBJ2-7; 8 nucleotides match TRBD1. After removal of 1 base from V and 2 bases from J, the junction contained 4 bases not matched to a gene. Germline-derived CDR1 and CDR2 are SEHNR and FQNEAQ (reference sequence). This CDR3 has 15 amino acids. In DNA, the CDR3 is TGTGCCAGCAGCTTAGGGGACAGGTCCCCCTACGAGCAGTACTTC. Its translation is CASSLGDRSPYEQYF. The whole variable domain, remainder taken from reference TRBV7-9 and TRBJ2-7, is DTGVSQNPRHKITKRGQNVTFRCDPISEHNRLYWYRQTLGQGPEFLTYFQNEAQLEKSRLLSDRFSAERPKGSFSTLEIQRTEQGDSAMYLCASSLGDRSPYEQYFGPGTRLTVT.

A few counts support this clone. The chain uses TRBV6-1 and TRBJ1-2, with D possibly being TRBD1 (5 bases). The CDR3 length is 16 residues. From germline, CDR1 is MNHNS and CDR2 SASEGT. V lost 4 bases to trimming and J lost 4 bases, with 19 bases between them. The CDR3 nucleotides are TGTGCCAGCAGTGGGGGTTACCTAGGGGTGGGCTATGGCTACACCTTC. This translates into CASSGGYLGVGYGYTF.

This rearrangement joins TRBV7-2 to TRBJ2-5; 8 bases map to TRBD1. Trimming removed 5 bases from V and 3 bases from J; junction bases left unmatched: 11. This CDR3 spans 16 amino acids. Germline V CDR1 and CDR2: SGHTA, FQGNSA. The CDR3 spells CASSRRRTGLKETQYF. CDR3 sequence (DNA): TGTGCCAGCAGCCGACGCCGGACAGGGTTAAAAGAGACCCAGTACTTC.

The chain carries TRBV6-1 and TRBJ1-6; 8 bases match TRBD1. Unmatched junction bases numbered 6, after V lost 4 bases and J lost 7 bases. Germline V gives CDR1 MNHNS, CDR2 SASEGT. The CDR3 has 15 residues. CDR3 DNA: TGTGCCAGCAGTGTTGCAGGGGGCTTAAATTCACCCCTCCACTTT. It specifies CASSVAGGLNSPLHF.

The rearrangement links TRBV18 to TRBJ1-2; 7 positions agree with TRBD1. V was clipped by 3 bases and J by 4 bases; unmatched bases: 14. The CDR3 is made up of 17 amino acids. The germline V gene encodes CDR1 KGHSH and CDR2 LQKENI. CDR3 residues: CASSPLPRDSLLYGYTF. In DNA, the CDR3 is TGTGCCAGCTCACCGCTCCCCCGGGACAGCCTTCTCTATGGCTACACCTTC.

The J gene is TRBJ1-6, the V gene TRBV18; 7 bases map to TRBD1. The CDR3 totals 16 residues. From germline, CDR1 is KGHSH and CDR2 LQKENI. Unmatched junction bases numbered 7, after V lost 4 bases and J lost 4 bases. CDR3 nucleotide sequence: TGTGCCAGCTCACTTATGACAGGGACATATAATTCACCCCTCCACTTT. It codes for CASSLMTGTYNSPLHF.

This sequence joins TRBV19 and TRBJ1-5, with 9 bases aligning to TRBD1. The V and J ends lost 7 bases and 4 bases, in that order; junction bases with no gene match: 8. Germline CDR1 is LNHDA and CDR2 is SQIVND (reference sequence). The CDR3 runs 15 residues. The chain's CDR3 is CASTHRQGGNQPQHF. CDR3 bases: TGTGCCAGTACCCATCGACAGGGGGGAAATCAGCCCCAGCATTTT.

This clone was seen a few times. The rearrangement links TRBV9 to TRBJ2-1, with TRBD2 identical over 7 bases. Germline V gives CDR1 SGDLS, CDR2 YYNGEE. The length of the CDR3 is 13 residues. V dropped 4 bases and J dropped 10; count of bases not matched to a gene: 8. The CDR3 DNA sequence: TGTGCCAGCAGCTCCTGGGGGGAGGGCGAGCAGTTCTTC. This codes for CASSSWGEGEQFF.

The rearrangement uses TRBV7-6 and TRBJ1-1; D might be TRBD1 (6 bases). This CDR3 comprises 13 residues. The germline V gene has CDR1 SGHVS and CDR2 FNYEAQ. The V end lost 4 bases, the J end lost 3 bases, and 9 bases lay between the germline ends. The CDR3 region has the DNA TGTGCCAGCAGCTCCACAGGGTACACTGAAGCTTTCTTT. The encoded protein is CASSSTGYTEAFF.

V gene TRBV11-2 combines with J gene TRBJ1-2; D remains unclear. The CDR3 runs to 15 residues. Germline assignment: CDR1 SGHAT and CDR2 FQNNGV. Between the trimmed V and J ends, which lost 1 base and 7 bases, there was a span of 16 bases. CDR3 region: CASSLGGSPLGGYTF. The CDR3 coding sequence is TGTGCCAGCAGCTTAGGAGGGTCTCCTTTAGGTGGCTACACCTTC.

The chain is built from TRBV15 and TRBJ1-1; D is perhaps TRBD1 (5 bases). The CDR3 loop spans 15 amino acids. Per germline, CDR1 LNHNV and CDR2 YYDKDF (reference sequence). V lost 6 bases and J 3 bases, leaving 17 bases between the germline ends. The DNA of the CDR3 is TGTGCCACCAGACCCCCGGGGGGTATTTACACTGAAGCTTTCTTT. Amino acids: CATRPPGGIYTEAFF.

Here the CDR3 DNA reads TGTGCCAGCAGCCCTGACCGGGACAGGGGCTCCGAGCAGTACTTC. This sequence encodes CASSPDRDRGSEQYF. The chain joins TRBV16 to TRBJ2-7; 10 nucleotides match TRBD1. This CDR3 has 15 residues. Germline V gene sequence: CDR1 KGHSY, CDR2 FQNENV. V shed 4 bases and J 6 bases; nucleotides not matched to a gene: 9.

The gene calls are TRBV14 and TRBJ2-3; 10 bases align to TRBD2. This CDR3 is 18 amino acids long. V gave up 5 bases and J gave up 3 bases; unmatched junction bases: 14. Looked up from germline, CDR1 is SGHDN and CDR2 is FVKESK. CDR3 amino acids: CASSKSTIAGGTTDTQYF. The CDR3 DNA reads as TGTGCCAGCAGCAAATCCACTATAGCGGGGGGTACAACAGATACGCAGTATTTT.

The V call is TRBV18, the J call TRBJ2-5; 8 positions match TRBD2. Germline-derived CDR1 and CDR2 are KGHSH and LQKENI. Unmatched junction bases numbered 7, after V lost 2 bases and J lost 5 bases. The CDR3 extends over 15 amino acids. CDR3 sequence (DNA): TGTGCCAGCTCACCATTCGGGGGGGCCCAGGAGACCCAGTACTTC. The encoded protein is CASSPFGGAQETQYF.

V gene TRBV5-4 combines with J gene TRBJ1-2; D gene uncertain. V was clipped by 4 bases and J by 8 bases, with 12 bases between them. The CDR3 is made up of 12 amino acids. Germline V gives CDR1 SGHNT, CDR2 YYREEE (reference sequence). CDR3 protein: CASSGTAGGYTF. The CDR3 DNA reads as TGTGCCAGCAGCGGTACAGCGGGAGGCTACACCTTC.

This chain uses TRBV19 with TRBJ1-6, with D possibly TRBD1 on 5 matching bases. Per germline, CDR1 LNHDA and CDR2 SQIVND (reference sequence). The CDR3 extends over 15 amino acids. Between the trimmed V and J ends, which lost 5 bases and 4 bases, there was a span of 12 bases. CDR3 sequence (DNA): TGTGCCAGTAGTCCGGCCGGGACTTATAATTCACCCCTCCACTTT. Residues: CASSPAGTYNSPLHF.

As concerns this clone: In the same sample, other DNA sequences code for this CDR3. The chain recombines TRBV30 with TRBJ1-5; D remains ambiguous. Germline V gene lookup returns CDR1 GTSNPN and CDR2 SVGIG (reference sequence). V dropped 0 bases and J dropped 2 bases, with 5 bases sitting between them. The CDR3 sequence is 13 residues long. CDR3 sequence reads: CAWSVRGNQPQHF. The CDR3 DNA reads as TGTGCCTGGAGTGTGAGGGGCAATCAGCCCCAGCATTTT. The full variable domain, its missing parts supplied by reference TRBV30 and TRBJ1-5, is SQTIHQWPATLVQPVGSPLSLECTVEGTSNPNLYWYRQAAGRGLQLLFYSVGIGQISSEVPQNLSASRPQDRQFILSSKKLLLSDSGFYLCAWSVRGNQPQHFGDGTRLSIL.

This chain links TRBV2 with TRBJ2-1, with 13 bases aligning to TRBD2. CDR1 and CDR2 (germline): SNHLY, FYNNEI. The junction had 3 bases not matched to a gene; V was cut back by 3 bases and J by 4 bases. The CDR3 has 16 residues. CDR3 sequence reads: CASSERTSGGYNEQFF. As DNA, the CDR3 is TGTGCCAGCAGTGAGCGGACTAGCGGGGGATACAATGAGCAGTTCTTC.

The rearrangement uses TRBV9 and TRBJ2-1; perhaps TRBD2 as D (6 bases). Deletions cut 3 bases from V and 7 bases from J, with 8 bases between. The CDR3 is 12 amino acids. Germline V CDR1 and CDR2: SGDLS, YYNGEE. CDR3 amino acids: CASSEEGNEQFF. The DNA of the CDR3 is TGTGCCAGCAGCGAGGAGGGGAATGAGCAGTTCTTC.

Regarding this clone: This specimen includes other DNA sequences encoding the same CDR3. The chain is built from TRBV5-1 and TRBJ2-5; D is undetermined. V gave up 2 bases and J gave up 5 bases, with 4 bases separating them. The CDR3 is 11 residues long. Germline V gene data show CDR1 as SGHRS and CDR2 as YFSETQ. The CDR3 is CASSFGETQYF. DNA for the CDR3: TGCGCCAGCAGCTTCGGGGAGACCCAGTACTTC.

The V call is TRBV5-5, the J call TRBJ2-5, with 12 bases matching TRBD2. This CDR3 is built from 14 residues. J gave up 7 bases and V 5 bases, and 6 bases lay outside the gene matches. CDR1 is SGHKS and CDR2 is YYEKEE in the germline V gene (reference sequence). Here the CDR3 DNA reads TGTGCCAGCAGTTGGACTAGCGGGGACCGGACCCAGTACTTC. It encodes CASSWTSGDRTQYF.

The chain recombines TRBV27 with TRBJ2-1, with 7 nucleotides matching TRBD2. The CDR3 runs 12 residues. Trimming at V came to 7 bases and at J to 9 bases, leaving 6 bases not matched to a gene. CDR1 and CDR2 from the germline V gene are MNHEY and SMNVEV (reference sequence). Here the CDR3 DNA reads TGTGCCAGCATCGGGGGAGGGTTTGAGCAGTTCTTC. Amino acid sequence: CASIGGGFEQFF.

The CDR3 spells CASSVEQGNEQFF. CDR3 DNA: TGTGCCAGCAGCGTAGAGCAGGGAAATGAGCAGTTCTTC. The chain has TRBV9 and TRBJ2-1; a possible D gene is TRBD1 (5 bases). Germline CDR1 SGDLS, CDR2 YYNGEE. This CDR3 contains 13 residues. Trimming removed 0 bases from V and 7 bases from J, with 8 bases in between.

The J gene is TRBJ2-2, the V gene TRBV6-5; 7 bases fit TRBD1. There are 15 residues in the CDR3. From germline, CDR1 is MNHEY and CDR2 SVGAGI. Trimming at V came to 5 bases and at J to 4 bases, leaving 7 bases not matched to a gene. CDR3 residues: CASSPQGWSTGELFF. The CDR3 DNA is TGTGCCAGCAGTCCACAGGGGTGGAGCACCGGGGAGCTGTTTTTT.